The 22 T cell receptor beta chains presented below share a single source sample, sequenced in a study of siplizumab effects on memory and regulatory T cells. Libraries were prepared by immunoSEQ multiplex PCR; TCRdb keeps only in-frame clonotypes and omits some of them. There are approximately 91,000 clones in the sample; approximately 95% occur only once, and about 18% lies in the top ten. Sequencing was done on a sample of CD8+ T cells sorted from blood. These receptors were taken from a human donor in good health.

CDR3 DNA: TGTGCCAGCAGTTCCCGGGAGTGGAATCAGCCCCAGCATTTT. It codes for CASSSREWNQPQHF. The chain joins TRBV5-6 to TRBJ1-5; the D is unclear. The CDR3 covers 14 residues. V was clipped by 5 bases and J by 4 bases, with 13 bases between them. Germline V gene lookup returns CDR1 SGHDT and CDR2 YYEEEE.

J is TRBJ1-2 and V is TRBV19; 8 bases map to TRBD1. Per the germline V gene, CDR1 is LNHDA and CDR2 is SQIVND (reference sequence). With V trimmed by 7 bases and J by 3 bases, 10 bases remained unmatched. The CDR3 has 15 amino acids. The CDR3 here is CASTLGTGAYYGYTF. In DNA form, the CDR3 reads TGTGCCAGTACCCTAGGGACAGGAGCGTACTATGGCTACACCTTC.

The chain joins TRBV27 to TRBJ2-1, with 8 bases identical to TRBD2. The CDR3 has 16 residues. Germline CDR1 reads MNHEY; CDR2 reads SMNVEV (reference sequence). With V trimmed by 3 bases and J by 0 bases, 4 bases remained unmatched. CDR3 in DNA: TGTGCCAGCAGTTTGCCCGGGACTAGCTCCTACAATGAGCAGTTCTTC. It yields the protein CASSLPGTSSYNEQFF.

This rearrangement joins TRBV13 to TRBJ1-2, with a possible D match to TRBD1 (5 bases). Germline loops: CDR1 PRHDT, CDR2 FYEKMQ (reference sequence). This CDR3 is 15 amino acids long. The germline V and J ends were trimmed by 6 bases and 2 bases, with 16 bases remaining between them. The CDR3 sequence: CASSYRGGGNYGYTF. DNA of the CDR3: TGTGCCAGCAGTTACCGCGGGGGGGGGAACTATGGCTACACCTTC.

The rearrangement joins TRBV6-5 to TRBJ2-2; maybe TRBD1 (6 bases). The CDR3 loop spans 15 amino acids. Trimming cost V 7 bases and J 4 bases, with 16 bases left between them. The germline V gene encodes CDR1 MNHEY and CDR2 SVGAGI. This chain's CDR3 is CASNDVGQSTGELFF. CDR3 DNA sequence: TGTGCCAGCAACGACGTCGGACAGTCCACCGGGGAGCTGTTTTTT.

The V and J genes are TRBV19 and TRBJ2-5; D tentatively reads TRBD1 or TRBD2 (5 bases each). Trimming left V 0 bases short and J 3 bases short, with 8 bases between. Germline-derived CDR1 and CDR2 are LNHDA and SQIVND (reference sequence). CDR3 length equals 14 residues. The CDR3 loop reads CASSIDLGEETQYF. CDR3 DNA sequence: TGTGCCAGTAGTATAGATTTGGGGGAAGAGACCCAGTACTTC.

V is TRBV4-1 and J is TRBJ2-1, with D unresolved. Germline lookup yields CDR1 MGHRA and CDR2 YSYEKL. V lost 1 base and J lost 8, with 6 bases in between. There are 12 residues in the CDR3. The CDR3 protein is CASSQVNDEQFF. The CDR3 DNA follows: TGCGCCAGCAGCCAAGTAAACGATGAGCAGTTCTTC.

The J gene is TRBJ1-1, the V gene TRBV7-9, with 7 bases matching TRBD1. CDR1 SEHNR and CDR2 FQNEAQ come from the germline V gene (reference sequence). Losses at the gene ends were 5 bases for V and 1 base for J; bases not matched to a gene: 7. The CDR3 extends over 15 amino acids. CDR3 in DNA: TGTGCCAGCAGCCAATGGACAGGAGGGAACACTGAAGCTTTCTTT. This codes for CASSQWTGGNTEAFF.

The genes are TRBV29-1 and TRBJ2-1; 15 bases line up with TRBD2. The ends lost 6 bases at V and 0 bases at J; junction bases unmatched: 12. The CDR3 length is 19 residues. Germline assignment: CDR1 SQVTM and CDR2 ANQGSEA. The CDR3 DNA reads as TGCAGCGTATACGAAGGACTAGCGGGAGGGTCCCCCTCCTACAATGAGCAGTTCTTC. Its protein is CSVYEGLAGGSPSYNEQFF.

J is TRBJ2-6 and V is TRBV21-1. TRBV21-1 is assigned pseudogene status. This CDR3 is built from 15 residues. CDR3 region: CASSKGYSGANVLTF. CDR3 in DNA: TGTGCCAGCAGCAAAGGGTACTCTGGGGCCAACGTCCTGACTTTC.

DNA of the CDR3: TGTGCCAGCAGCCCCTTAGGGTACACGTACGAGCAGTACTTC. It codes for CASSPLGYTYEQYF. V gene TRBV7-2 combines with J gene TRBJ2-7; D ambiguous. The germline V gene has CDR1 SGHTA and CDR2 FQGNSA. The length of the CDR3 is 14 residues. The V gene lost 5 bases and the J gene lost 4 bases, with 15 bases spanning the gap.

The chain joins TRBV5-4 to TRBJ2-7, with D unresolved. The CDR3 has 13 residues. Per the germline V gene, CDR1 is SGHNT and CDR2 is YYREEE (reference sequence). V lost 4 bases and J 2 bases, leaving 10 bases between the germline ends. This CDR3 reads CASSPGRTYEQYF. Written as DNA, the CDR3 is TGTGCCAGCAGCCCCGGCAGAACCTACGAGCAGTACTTC.

The chain links TRBV6-1 to TRBJ1-1; D remains ambiguous. There are 11 residues in the CDR3. Trimming removed 10 bases at V and 1 base at J, with 7 bases between. Germline V gene data show CDR1 as MNHNS and CDR2 as SASEGT. DNA for the CDR3: TGTGCCACTGGGCCGAACACTGAAGCTTTCTTT. Residues: CATGPNTEAFF.

The chain links TRBV30 to TRBJ1-5; weak D call: TRBD1 (6 bases). This CDR3 has 15 residues. V gave up 4 bases and J gave up 3 bases, with 16 bases separating them. Germline values: CDR1 GTSNPN, CDR2 SVGIG (reference sequence). The CDR3: CAWTQRTANNQPQHF. For the CDR3, the DNA is TGTGCCTGGACTCAGAGGACAGCAAACAATCAGCCCCAGCATTTT.

The rearrangement uses TRBV11-2 and TRBJ2-5; no clear D. The CDR3 is made up of 11 amino acids. Germline CDR1 reads SGHAT; CDR2 reads FQNNGV. The V and J ends lost 6 bases and 2 bases respectively, with 4 bases between them. CDR3 in amino acids: CASRRQETQYF. DNA of the CDR3: TGTGCCAGCAGACGACAAGAGACCCAGTACTTC.

This sequence joins TRBV11-2 and TRBJ2-1; TRBD2 agrees at 7 bases. Per germline, CDR1 SGHAT and CDR2 FQNNGV. The junction had 13 bases not matched to a gene; V was cut back by 4 bases and J by 7 bases. The CDR3 length is 16 residues. The CDR3 is CASSSASGLGLNEQFF. The DNA for the CDR3 is TGTGCCAGCAGCTCCGCTAGCGGATTGGGCCTTAATGAGCAGTTCTTC.

V is TRBV21-1 and J is TRBJ2-1; TRBD2, the table's D call, lacks a check against the DNA. TRBV21-1 constitutes a pseudogene. CDR3 length equals 16 residues. The CDR3 nucleotides are TGTGCCAACGGGATACCGGGACTAGCGGGAGTGGGTGAGCAGTTCTTC. Its translation is CANGIPGLAGVGEQFF.

The CDR3 coding sequence is TGCGCCAGCAGCCAGGTTCAGGGGAACACTGAAGCTTTCTTT. This translates into CASSQVQGNTEAFF. The chain uses TRBV4-1 and TRBJ1-1, with D possibly matching TRBD1 (5 bases). Trimming removed 3 bases from V and 1 base from J, with 9 bases in between. This CDR3 region has 14 residues. Germline V gene lookup returns CDR1 MGHRA and CDR2 YSYEKL.

The CDR3 sequence is CASSPRGEQFF. The CDR3 coding sequence is TGTGCCAGCAGTCCCAGGGGTGAGCAGTTCTTC. The gene calls are TRBV28 and TRBJ2-1; perhaps TRBD1 as D (6 bases). Germline CDR1 reads MDHEN; CDR2 reads SYDVKM. There are 11 residues in the CDR3. V was shortened by 5 bases and J by 9 bases, with 8 bases between the two germline ends.

CDR3 coding DNA: TGTGCCAGCAGTTTTATGGGACAGGGGGGATACGAGCAGTACTTC. It yields the protein CASSFMGQGGYEQYF. The chain is built from TRBV28 and TRBJ2-7, with 11 nucleotides matching TRBD1. Germline loops: CDR1 MDHEN, CDR2 SYDVKM. The V and J ends lost 3 bases and 4 bases, in that order; junction bases with no gene match: 5. This CDR3 region has 15 residues.

The CDR3 spells CASSLELGLAEPYEQYF. CDR3 sequence (DNA): TGTGCCAGCAGCTTAGAATTGGGACTAGCGGAACCCTACGAGCAGTACTTC. This chain uses TRBV11-2 with TRBJ2-7, with 11 bases lining up with TRBD2. Losses at the gene ends were 0 bases for V and 2 bases for J; bases not matched to a gene: 6. Germline V gene data show CDR1 as SGHAT and CDR2 as FQNNGV. This CDR3 is 17 amino acids long.

V and J are TRBV5-6 and TRBJ2-7; D call uncertain. V dropped 0 bases and J dropped 3 bases, with 10 bases sitting between them. Germline assignment: CDR1 SGHDT and CDR2 YYEEEE. The CDR3 length is 14 residues. The CDR3 loop is CASSLGGSDYEQYF. The CDR3 nucleotides are TGTGCCAGCAGCTTGGGGGGATCCGACTACGAGCAGTACTTC.